The 24 T cell receptor beta chains below come from one sample, sequenced in a study of blood T cells in healthy people across ages. Together with a sample-barcoded 5' primer, a J-beta primer mix was included in a second PCR lasting roughly 6 to 12 cycles. TCRdb reanalysed the 5' RACE reads using MiXCR and keeps one entry per CDR3 protein. The table includes 500,000 to 550,000 distinct CDR3 sequences, about 24% detected once. The same sample was also studied in work on T cells of mothers and their children.

The material sequenced was blood. The receptors originated from a boy aged 10-17 years in good health.

This clonotype came up a few times. The chain has TRBV7-3 and TRBJ2-6; D unclear. Germline assignment: CDR1 SGHTA and CDR2 FQGTGA. This CDR3 has 16 residues. The ends were cut back, 4 bases at V and 0 bases at J, with 10 bases in the middle. CDR3 sequence reads: CASSSPYSSGANVLTF. In nucleotides, the CDR3 is TGTGCCAGCAGCTCCCCTTACAGCTCTGGGGCCAACGTCCTGACTTTC.

This clonotype has only a few counts. The chain employs TRBV4-3 and TRBJ1-4; D remains unclear. This CDR3 contains 16 residues. V was trimmed by 1 base and J by 0 bases, leaving 9 bases between them. Germline CDR1 reads LGHNA; CDR2 reads YSLEER. The CDR3 DNA sequence: TGCGCCAGCAGCCAAGGGACTATTGCAACTAATGAAAAACTGTTTTTT. Translation gives CASSQGTIATNEKLFF.

This clonotype came up many times. The CDR3 DNA reads as TGTGCCAGCAGTTTGACTAGAGGACAAGAGACCCAGTACTTC. Its translation is CASSLTRGQETQYF. The chain is built from TRBV28 and TRBJ2-5, with D possibly being TRBD2 (6 bases). The CDR3 spans 14 residues. Trimming cost V 3 bases and J 2 bases, with 10 bases left between them. Germline lookup yields CDR1 MDHEN and CDR2 SYDVKM. Full variable domain (remainder filled in from reference TRBV28 and TRBJ2-5): DVKVTQSSRYLVKRTGEKVFLECVQDMDHENMFWYRQDPGLGLRLIYFSYDVKMKEKGDIPEGYSVSREKKERFSLILESASTNQTSMYLCASSLTRGQETQYFGPGTRLLVL.

This clonotype was detected a few times. The junction departs from germline at one end; a sequencing error may be responsible. The V call is TRBV28, the J call TRBJ2-1, with 8 bases that match TRBD2. Germline CDR1 is MDHEN and CDR2 is SYDVKM. The CDR3 runs 14 residues. The DNA of the CDR3 is TGTGCCAGCAGTTTCCCTCCCGGGGGGGAGACCCGGTACTTC. Translation gives CASSFPPGGETRYF. The full variable domain, rest sourced from reference TRBV28 and TRBJ2-1, is DVKVTQSSRYLVKRTGEKVFLECVQDMDHENMFWYRQDPGLGLRLIYFSYDVKMKEKGDIPEGYSVSREKKERFSLILESASTNQTSMYLCASSFPPGGETRYFGPGTRLTVL.

There are a few counts of this clonotype. The J gene is TRBJ1-4, the V gene TRBV12-3 or TRBV12-4; 10 bases are shared with TRBD1. Losses at the gene ends were 5 bases for V and 6 bases for J; bases not matched to a gene: 6. This CDR3 region has 15 residues. The CDR3 loop is CASSPRDRGDEKLFF. The CDR3 DNA reads as TGTGCCAGCAGTCCGCGGGACAGGGGAGATGAAAAACTGTTTTTT.

V gene TRBV7-2 combines with J gene TRBJ2-3; D possibly corresponds to TRBD2 (7 bases). CDR1 is SGHTA, CDR2 FQGNSA, per germline. This CDR3 comprises 15 residues. V shed 5 bases and J shed 2 bases, with 14 bases lying between them. The CDR3 DNA reads as TGTGCCAGCAGCGCCGAGGGGGGGTACACAGATACGCAGTATTTT. This sequence encodes CASSAEGGYTDTQYF.

The chain links TRBV15 to TRBJ2-5, with D possibly matching TRBD2 (6 bases). The J call is in doubt because the DNA end fits TRBJ2-7 better. The V gene's germline CDR1 is LNHNV and CDR2 YYDKDF (reference sequence). The CDR3 has 15 amino acids. The CDR3 protein is CATSREGGNAYEQYF. The CDR3 DNA reads TGTGCCACCAGCAGAGAGGGGGGTAACGCCTACGAGCAGTACTTC.

This clonotype showed up just once. The V gene is TRBV10-3, the J gene TRBJ2-7; 9 bases are a match to TRBD1. This CDR3 is built from 14 residues. The J segment lost 7 bases and the V segment lost 10 bases, leaving 14 bases of the junction unmatched. CDR1 is ENHRY, CDR2 SYGVKD, per germline. CDR3 loop: CATTERTGVGEQYF. The CDR3 nucleotides read TGTGCCACCACAGAAAGGACAGGGGTGGGGGAGCAGTACTTC.

This chain links TRBV9 with TRBJ2-2; D is uncertain. Germline V lookup: CDR1 SGDLS, CDR2 YYNGEE. The V gene lost 6 bases and the J gene lost 5 bases, with 8 bases spanning the gap. The CDR3 runs to 12 residues. This CDR3 reads CASTRVTGELFF. As DNA, the CDR3 is TGTGCCAGCACGAGAGTGACCGGGGAGCTGTTTTTT.

This sequence joins TRBV7-2 and TRBJ1-1, with 7 positions matching TRBD1. V was clipped by 1 base and J by 4 bases; unmatched bases: 6. CDR1 and CDR2 (germline): SGHTA, FQGNSA. CDR3 length: 15 amino acids. The CDR3 bases are TGTGCCAGCAGCTTAGTGGGGGCAGGGGGCACTGAAGCTTTCTTT. Translating gives CASSLVGAGGTEAFF.

This clonotype was detected only a few times. The chain joins TRBV10-3 to TRBJ2-4, with D perhaps TRBD1 (5 bases). Germline CDR1 and CDR2: ENHRY and SYGVKD. Trimming pared 3 bases from V and 7 bases from J, leaving 22 bases between. The CDR3 contains 17 residues. The CDR3 region is CAISDPSTIRGGNIQYF. CDR3 DNA sequence: TGTGCCATCAGTGACCCGTCGACAATTAGGGGTGGGAACATTCAGTACTTC.

This clonotype has more than one count but fewer than ten. This chain links TRBV28 with TRBJ2-7; the D gene is possibly TRBD2 (5 bases). The CDR3 sequence is 19 residues long. CDR1 is MDHEN and CDR2 is SYDVKM in the germline V gene. With 6 bases removed from V and 3 bases from J, the gap between germline ends came to 30 bases. CDR3 nucleotides: TGTGCCAGCAGCTCCGGGGTGGGAGCGTCGCATCCCAGAGACTACGAGCAGTACTTC. Translated, it gives CASSSGVGASHPRDYEQYF. Full variable domain (rest looked up from reference TRBV28 and TRBJ2-7): DVKVTQSSRYLVKRTGEKVFLECVQDMDHENMFWYRQDPGLGLRLIYFSYDVKMKEKGDIPEGYSVSREKKERFSLILESASTNQTSMYLCASSSGVGASHPRDYEQYFGPGTRLTVT.

This clonotype was counted a few times. V and J are TRBV6-1 and TRBJ1-1, with a weak D call TRBD1 (5 bases). The CDR3 runs to 17 residues. CDR1 and CDR2 from the germline V gene are MNHNS and SASEGT. Trimming left V 0 bases short and J 7 bases short, with 21 bases between. CDR3 DNA sequence: TGTGCCAGCAGTGAAGCCACCAACCCCCTTGGGGGACGTGAAGCTTTCTTT. Protein product: CASSEATNPLGGREAFF.

V usage is TRBV28 and J usage is TRBJ2-3; D tentatively reads TRBD1 or TRBD2 (5 bases each). This CDR3 is 13 amino acids long. The germline V gene has CDR1 MDHEN and CDR2 SYDVKM. The V end was cut by 7 bases, the J end by 2 bases, with 10 bases between. Written as DNA, the CDR3 is TGTGCCAGCACCGAAGGGACCACAGATACGCAGTATTTT. This encodes CASTEGTTDTQYF.

A few counts support this clonotype. J is TRBJ2-1 and V is TRBV3-1; D gene uncertain. The J call is in doubt because the DNA end fits TRBJ2-7 better. CDR1 is LGHDT and CDR2 is YNNKEL in the germline V gene (reference sequence). The CDR3 runs to 11 residues. CDR3 nucleotides: TGTGCCAGCAGCCAGACCTCCGAGCAGTACTTC. Translated: CASSQTSEQYF.

This clonotype was detected a few times. The rearrangement joins TRBV11-2 to TRBJ2-1; D might be TRBD2 (5 bases). Per germline, CDR1 SGHAT and CDR2 FQNNGV. V gave up 6 bases and J gave up 10 bases, with 10 bases separating them. CDR3 size: 11 residues. The DNA for the CDR3 is TGTGCCAGCAGGTCGGAGCGGGAGCAGTTCTTC. It is translated as CASRSEREQFF.

This clonotype has more than one count but fewer than ten. The chain is built from TRBV2 and TRBJ2-5; possible D gene TRBD1, 6 bases. V was shortened by 8 bases and J by 2 bases, with 15 bases between the two germline ends. The CDR3 contains 14 residues. Germline V gene lookup returns CDR1 SNHLY and CDR2 FYNNEI. In nucleotides, the CDR3 is TGTGCCAGCGACCAACAGGGAAAACAAGAGACCCAGTACTTC. Its translation is CASDQQGKQETQYF.

This clonotype was observed a few times. This chain links TRBV7-9 with TRBJ2-1; TRBD1 matches 7 bases. The germline V gene encodes CDR1 SEHNR and CDR2 FQNEAQ (reference sequence). J gave up 8 bases and V 3 bases, and 10 bases lay outside the gene matches. This CDR3 is built from 15 residues. CDR3 residues: CASSLPWKGADEQFF. DNA for the CDR3: TGTGCCAGCAGCTTGCCGTGGAAGGGGGCGGATGAGCAGTTCTTC.

The chain couples TRBV2 to TRBJ2-7; 12 bases are a match to TRBD2. The CDR3 loop spans 12 amino acids. Germline V gene sequence: CDR1 SNHLY, CDR2 FYNNEI. Trimming removed 10 bases from V and 6 bases from J; junction bases left unmatched: 4. The CDR3 loop reads CATRGLAGEQYF. Here the CDR3 DNA reads TGTGCCACCCGGGGACTAGCGGGCGAGCAGTACTTC. Filled out from reference TRBV2 and TRBJ2-7, the complete variable domain reads EPEVTQTPSHQVTQMGQEVILRCVPISNHLYFYWYRQILGQKVEFLVSFYNNEISEKSEIFDDQFSVERPDGSNFTLKIRSTKLEDSAMYFCATRGLAGEQYFGPGTRLTVT.

The CDR3 spells CASSQGAGPSGNTIYF. CDR3 nucleotides: TGTGCCAGCAGCCAGGGGGCAGGACCCTCTGGAAACACCATATATTTT. The gene calls are TRBV9 and TRBJ1-3; 8 positions match TRBD1. V shed 4 bases and J 0 bases; nucleotides not matched to a gene: 6. The CDR3 consists of 16 residues. Germline V gene data show CDR1 as SGDLS and CDR2 as YYNGEE.

This clonotype appeared a few times. The rearrangement joins TRBV21-1 to TRBJ1-2; TRBD1, as called in the table, went unchecked against the DNA. TRBV21-1 is tagged as a pseudogene. The CDR3 consists of 15 residues. The CDR3, as DNA: TGTGCCAGCAGCATTGGACAGCATTCCCTATGGGGCTACACCTTC. Translating it yields CASSIGQHSLWGYTF.

The chain is built from TRBV5-1 and TRBJ2-5; D may be TRBD1 (5 bases). The J call may be faulty, since TRBJ2-7 better matches the DNA end. CDR3 size: 15 residues. The germline V gene has CDR1 SGHRS and CDR2 YFSETQ. In nucleotides, the CDR3 is TGCGCCAGCAGCTTGGGTCGGACATTCCCTCTCGAGCAGTACTTC. Protein: CASSLGRTFPLEQYF.

This chain connects TRBV7-3 to TRBJ2-3; D call uncertain. The V gene lost 0 bases and the J gene lost 2 bases, with 9 bases spanning the gap. Germline loops: CDR1 SGHTA, CDR2 FQGTGA. The CDR3 consists of 15 residues. CDR3 loop: CASSLTAANTDTQYF. CDR3 in DNA: TGTGCCAGCAGCTTAACGGCAGCTAACACAGATACGCAGTATTTT.

This clonotype appeared a few times. The genes are TRBV7-9 and TRBJ2-3, with TRBD2 matching 8 bases. The junction had 10 bases not matched to a gene; V was cut back by 1 base and J by 4 bases. CDR1 is SEHNR and CDR2 is FQNEAQ in the germline V gene (reference sequence). This CDR3 comprises 17 residues. The CDR3 nucleotides read TGTGCCAGCAGCTTAGTTGGCCGAGCGGGGGCATCAGATACGCAGTATTTT. Protein: CASSLVGRAGASDTQYF.